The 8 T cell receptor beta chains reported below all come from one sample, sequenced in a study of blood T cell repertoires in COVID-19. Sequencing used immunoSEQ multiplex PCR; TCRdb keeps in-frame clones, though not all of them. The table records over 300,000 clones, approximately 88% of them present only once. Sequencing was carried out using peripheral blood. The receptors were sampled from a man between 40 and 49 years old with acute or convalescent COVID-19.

CDR3: CASSYSPRDQPQHF. The CDR3 DNA reads as TGTGCCAGCAGTTACTCGCCACGAGATCAGCCCCAGCATTTT. The chain has TRBV6-6 and TRBJ1-5; D not certain. V was trimmed by 0 bases and J by 5 bases, leaving 8 bases between them. The CDR3 consists of 14 residues. CDR1 is MNHNY and CDR2 is SVGAGI in the germline V gene (reference sequence).

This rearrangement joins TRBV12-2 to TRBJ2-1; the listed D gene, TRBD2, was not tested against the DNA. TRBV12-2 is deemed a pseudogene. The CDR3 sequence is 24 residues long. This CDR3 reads CASRLALHLGLAGGLMKRYNEQFF. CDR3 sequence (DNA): TGTGCAAGTCGCTTAGCGCTTCACCTCGGACTAGCGGGGGGGCTAATGAAGAGGTACAATGAGCAGTTCTTC.

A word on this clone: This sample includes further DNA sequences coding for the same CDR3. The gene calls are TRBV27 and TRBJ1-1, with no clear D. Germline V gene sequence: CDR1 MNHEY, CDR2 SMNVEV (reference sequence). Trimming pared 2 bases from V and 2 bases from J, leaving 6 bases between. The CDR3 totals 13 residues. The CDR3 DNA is TGTGCCAGCAGTTTAAGGAGAAACACTGAAGCTTTCTTT. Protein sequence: CASSLRRNTEAFF.

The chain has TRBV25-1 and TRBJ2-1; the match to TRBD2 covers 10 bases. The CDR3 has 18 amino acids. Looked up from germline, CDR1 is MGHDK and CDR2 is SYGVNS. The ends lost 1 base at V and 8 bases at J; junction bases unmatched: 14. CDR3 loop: CASSEFGSGRGLSDEQFF. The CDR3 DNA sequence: TGTGCCAGCAGTGAATTCGGAAGCGGGAGGGGATTGAGCGATGAGCAGTTCTTC.

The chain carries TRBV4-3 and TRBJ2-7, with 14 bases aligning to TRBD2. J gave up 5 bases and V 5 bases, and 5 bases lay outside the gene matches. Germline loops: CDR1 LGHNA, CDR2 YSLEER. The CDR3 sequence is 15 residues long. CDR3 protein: CASSRTSGGPDEQYF. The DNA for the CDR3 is TGCGCCAGCAGCAGGACTAGCGGGGGGCCCGACGAGCAGTACTTC.

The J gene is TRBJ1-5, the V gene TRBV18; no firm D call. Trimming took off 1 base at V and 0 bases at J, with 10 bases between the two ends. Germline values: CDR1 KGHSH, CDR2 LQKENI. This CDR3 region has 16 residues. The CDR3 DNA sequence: TGTGCCAGCTCACCACGGGCAGATTATAGCAATCAGCCCCAGCATTTT. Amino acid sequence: CASSPRADYSNQPQHF.

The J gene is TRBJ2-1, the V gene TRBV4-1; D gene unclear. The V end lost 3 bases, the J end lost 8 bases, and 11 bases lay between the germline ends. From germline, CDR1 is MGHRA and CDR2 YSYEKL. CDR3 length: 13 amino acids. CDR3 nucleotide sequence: TGCGCCAGCAGCCATCGCAGGTTGGATGAGCAGTTCTTC. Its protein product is CASSHRRLDEQFF.

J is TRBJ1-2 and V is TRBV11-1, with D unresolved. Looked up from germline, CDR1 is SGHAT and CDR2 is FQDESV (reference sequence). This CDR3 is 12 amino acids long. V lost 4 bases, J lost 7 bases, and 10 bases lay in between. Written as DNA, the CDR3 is TGTGCCAGCAGCTCCGAGACTACTGGCTACACCTTC. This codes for CASSSETTGYTF.